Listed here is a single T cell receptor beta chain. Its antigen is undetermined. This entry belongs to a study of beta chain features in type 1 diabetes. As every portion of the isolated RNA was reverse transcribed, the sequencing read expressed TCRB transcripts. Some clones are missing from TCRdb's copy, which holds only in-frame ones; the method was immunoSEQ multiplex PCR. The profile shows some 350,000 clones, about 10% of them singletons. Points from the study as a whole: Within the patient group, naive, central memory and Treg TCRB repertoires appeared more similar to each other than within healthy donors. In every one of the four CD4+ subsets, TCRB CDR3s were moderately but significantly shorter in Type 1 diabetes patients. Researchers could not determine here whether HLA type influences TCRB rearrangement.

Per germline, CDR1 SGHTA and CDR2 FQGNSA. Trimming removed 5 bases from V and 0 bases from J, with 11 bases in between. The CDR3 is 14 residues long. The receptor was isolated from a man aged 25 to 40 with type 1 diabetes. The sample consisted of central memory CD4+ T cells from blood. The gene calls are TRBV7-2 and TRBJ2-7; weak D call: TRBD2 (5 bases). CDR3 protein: CASSLTRASYEQYF. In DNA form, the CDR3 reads TGTGCCAGCAGCCTCACGCGGGCCTCCTACGAGCAGTACTTC.